These T cell receptor beta chains were read from a single sample in a study of CD8+ T cells in alopecia areata. Some clones are missing from TCRdb's copy, which holds only in-frame ones; the method was immunoSEQ multiplex PCR. The sample includes about 220,000 clones, around three fifths of them seen just once. The sequenced sample was CD4+ T cells sorted from blood, obtained at week 4, from a patient treated with tofacitinib. The origin of the receptors is a human donor with alopecia areata. The CDR3 runs from the conserved cysteine through the conserved F or W. Each record gives: D gene, V gene, J gene, clone size, CDR3 DNA, CDR3 protein. A D gene is named only where the DNA matches it firmly. The size entry is marked missing in some rows and otherwise reads once, few, many or a size class.

d_call: NA
v_call: TRBV7-8
j_call: TRBJ1-3
clone_size: NA
cdr3_nt: TGTGCCAGCGGCCCCTCGGGGCGGACCGGTGGAAACACCATATATTTT
cdr3_aa: CASGPSGRTGGNTIYF

d_call: NA
v_call: TRBV7-9
j_call: TRBJ1-4
clone_size: few
cdr3_nt: TGTGCCAGCAGCTTAGGTACTGAAAAACTGTTTTTT
cdr3_aa: CASSLGTEKLFF

d_call: NA
v_call: TRBV7-8
j_call: TRBJ2-7
clone_size: NA
cdr3_nt: TGTGCCAGCAGCTTAGAACGCCTTTTGGGGGAGCAGTACTTC
cdr3_aa: CASSLERLLGEQYF

d_call: NA
v_call: TRBV5-1
j_call: TRBJ1-4
clone_size: few
cdr3_nt: TGCGCCAGCAGCTTGGAGGCAGCTAATGAAAAACTGTTTTTT
cdr3_aa: CASSLEAANEKLFF

d_call: NA
v_call: TRBV30
j_call: TRBJ2-6
clone_size: NA
cdr3_nt: TGTGCCTGGAGGTTGACTGGGGCCAACGTCCTGACTTTC
cdr3_aa: CAWRLTGANVLTF

d_call: NA
v_call: TRBV29-1
j_call: TRBJ1-2
clone_size: NA
cdr3_nt: TGCAGCGTTGTGGGACTGATTTATGGCTACACCTTC
cdr3_aa: CSVVGLIYGYTF

d_call: NA
v_call: TRBV7-2
j_call: TRBJ1-6
clone_size: NA
cdr3_nt: TGTGCCAGCAGCTTAGGACAGGTGTCGGTCGGTTCACCCCTCCACTTT
cdr3_aa: CASSLGQVSVGSPLHF

d_call: NA
v_call: TRBV5-1
j_call: TRBJ2-7
clone_size: NA
cdr3_nt: TGCGCCAGCAGCTCCGGGCTGAGGGAGCAGTACTTC
cdr3_aa: CASSSGLREQYF

d_call: TRBD1
v_call: TRBV5-1
j_call: TRBJ1-2
clone_size: NA
cdr3_nt: TGCGCCAGCAGCCGTCATCAGGGGGAGGCCTATGGCTACACCTTC
cdr3_aa: CASSRHQGEAYGYTF

d_call: TRBD1
v_call: TRBV14
j_call: TRBJ1-6
clone_size: few
cdr3_nt: TGTGCCAGCAGTCTAAACAGGGGAAACTCACCCCTCCACTTT
cdr3_aa: CASSLNRGNSPLHF

d_call: NA
v_call: TRBV5-1
j_call: TRBJ2-4
clone_size: NA
cdr3_nt: TGCGCCAGCAGCCCTGACACCAAAAACATTCAGTACTTC
cdr3_aa: CASSPDTKNIQYF

d_call: TRBD2
v_call: TRBV7-9
j_call: TRBJ2-3
clone_size: NA
cdr3_nt: TGTGCCAGCAGTTATACGGGGGGGTCCACAGATACGCAGTATTTT
cdr3_aa: CASSYTGGSTDTQYF

d_call: TRBD2
v_call: TRBV11-1
j_call: TRBJ2-1
clone_size: NA
cdr3_nt: TGTGCCAGCAGCCCACCGGGGGAGCGGGGGGGCCATCGTGAGCAGTTCTTC
cdr3_aa: CASSPPGERGGHREQFF

d_call: TRBD1
v_call: TRBV30
j_call: TRBJ1-1
clone_size: NA
cdr3_nt: TGTGCCTGGATTTATGGACAGGGGATATCTGAAGCTTTCTTT
cdr3_aa: CAWIYGQGISEAFF

d_call: NA
v_call: TRBV6-5
j_call: TRBJ1-5
clone_size: NA
cdr3_nt: TGTGCCAGCAGTTTTGGGAGCAATCAGCCCCAGCATTTT
cdr3_aa: CASSFGSNQPQHF

d_call: TRBD2
v_call: TRBV2
j_call: TRBJ2-7
clone_size: NA
cdr3_nt: TGTGCCAGCACCCGGGACTACACCTACGAGCAGTACTTC
cdr3_aa: CASTRDYTYEQYF

d_call: NA
v_call: TRBV5-6
j_call: TRBJ2-5
clone_size: once
cdr3_nt: TGTGCCAGCAGCTGGGGGGGCCGGGAGACCCAGTACTTC
cdr3_aa: CASSWGGRETQYF

d_call: NA
v_call: TRBV7-6
j_call: TRBJ1-6
clone_size: NA
cdr3_nt: TGTGCCAGCAGCTTATTTACTGGGAAGGAACCCCTCCACTTT
cdr3_aa: CASSLFTGKEPLHF

d_call: NA
v_call: TRBV20-1
j_call: TRBJ2-7
clone_size: NA
cdr3_nt: TGCACCGCGGGCAGCTCCTACGAGCAGTACTTC
cdr3_aa: CTAGSSYEQYF

d_call: TRBD1
v_call: TRBV19
j_call: TRBJ2-5
clone_size: NA
cdr3_nt: TGTGCCAGTAGCTCGACAGGGGGGCTGATTGCCCAGTACTTC
cdr3_aa: CASSSTGGLIAQYF

d_call: NA
v_call: TRBV5-6
j_call: TRBJ2-1
clone_size: NA
cdr3_nt: TGTGCCAGCAGCTTGTCAATACAGGTCTGGATGGATGAGCAGTTCTTC
cdr3_aa: CASSLSIQVWMDEQFF

d_call: NA
v_call: TRBV28
j_call: TRBJ2-6
clone_size: many
cdr3_nt: TGTGCCAGCAGTTTACGCCCCTTGAACGTCCTGACTTTC
cdr3_aa: CASSLRPLNVLTF

d_call: NA
v_call: TRBV7-2
j_call: TRBJ2-6
clone_size: NA
cdr3_nt: TGTGCCAGCAGCCTCGTTAGGGGCGGAGGGGCCAACGTCCTGACTTTC
cdr3_aa: CASSLVRGGGANVLTF

d_call: TRBD1
v_call: TRBV29-1
j_call: TRBJ2-7
clone_size: NA
cdr3_nt: TGCAGCGTCCGGACAGGCTCCTACGAGCAGTACTTC
cdr3_aa: CSVRTGSYEQYF

d_call: NA
v_call: TRBV13
j_call: TRBJ2-7
clone_size: few
cdr3_nt: TGTGCCAGCAGCTCAGCGCCCCTCGGGCAGTACTTC
cdr3_aa: CASSSAPLGQYF

d_call: NA
v_call: TRBV28
j_call: TRBJ1-1
clone_size: NA
cdr3_nt: TGTGCCAGCTTAAGTGGGAACACTGAAGCTTTCTTT
cdr3_aa: CASLSGNTEAFF

d_call: NA
v_call: TRBV29-1
j_call: TRBJ1-1
clone_size: NA
cdr3_nt: TGCAGCGTAAGAGACAGCTCGAACACTGAAGCTTTCTTT
cdr3_aa: CSVRDSSNTEAFF

d_call: NA
v_call: TRBV7-6
j_call: TRBJ2-7
clone_size: NA
cdr3_nt: TGTGCCAGCAGCTTTACCTACGAGCAGTACTTC
cdr3_aa: CASSFTYEQYF

d_call: NA
v_call: TRBV19
j_call: TRBJ1-2
clone_size: NA
cdr3_nt: TGTGCCAGTAGTATTGGGCAACTCCAGAACTATGGCTACACCTTC
cdr3_aa: CASSIGQLQNYGYTF

d_call: NA
v_call: TRBV7-2
j_call: TRBJ2-7
clone_size: NA
cdr3_nt: TGTGCCAGCAGCCCCGAAGGGACGCCCACCTACGAGCAGTACTTC
cdr3_aa: CASSPEGTPTYEQYF

d_call: NA
v_call: TRBV5-5
j_call: TRBJ1-4
clone_size: NA
cdr3_nt: TGTGCCAGCAACGCCGGGACGGTCATTGAAAAACTGTTTTTT
cdr3_aa: CASNAGTVIEKLFF

d_call: NA
v_call: TRBV29-1
j_call: TRBJ2-4
clone_size: once
cdr3_nt: TGCAGCGTTGCCGGGGGTGTAGCCAAAAACATTCAGTACTTC
cdr3_aa: CSVAGGVAKNIQYF

d_call: NA
v_call: TRBV14
j_call: TRBJ1-1
clone_size: few
cdr3_nt: TGTGCCAGCAGCCAAGCCCTTATGAACACTGAAGCTTTCTTT
cdr3_aa: CASSQALMNTEAFF

d_call: NA
v_call: TRBV29-1
j_call: TRBJ1-1
clone_size: NA
cdr3_nt: TGCAGCGTTGACGAGGGAAAGAACACTGAAGCTTTCTTT
cdr3_aa: CSVDEGKNTEAFF

d_call: TRBD2
v_call: TRBV29-1
j_call: TRBJ2-5
clone_size: NA
cdr3_nt: TGCAGCGTTGAAGAATTACCCGGGGGGGCCATAAAGACCCAGTACTTC
cdr3_aa: CSVEELPGGAIKTQYF

d_call: NA
v_call: TRBV30
j_call: TRBJ1-5
clone_size: NA
cdr3_nt: TGTGCCTGGGGACTTCGGACGGATCAGCCCCAGCATTTT
cdr3_aa: CAWGLRTDQPQHF

d_call: NA
v_call: TRBV25-1
j_call: TRBJ1-6
clone_size: NA
cdr3_nt: TGTGCCAGCAGTGAAGAATTCTGGGCTTCGCCCCTCCACTTT
cdr3_aa: CASSEEFWASPLHF

d_call: NA
v_call: TRBV6-5
j_call: TRBJ1-2
clone_size: NA
cdr3_nt: TGTGCCAGCAGTTACCTTGGACAGAGCTATGGCTACACCTTC
cdr3_aa: CASSYLGQSYGYTF

d_call: NA
v_call: TRBV6-1
j_call: TRBJ1-1
clone_size: NA
cdr3_nt: TGTGCCAGCACCCTGCAGGGGACTGAAGCTTTCTTT
cdr3_aa: CASTLQGTEAFF

d_call: NA
v_call: TRBV7-2
j_call: TRBJ2-5
clone_size: NA
cdr3_nt: TGTGCCAGCAGCTTATCGGTTGGGGAGACCCAGTACTTC
cdr3_aa: CASSLSVGETQYF

d_call: NA
v_call: TRBV5-6
j_call: TRBJ1-5
clone_size: NA
cdr3_nt: TGTGCCAGCAGTTGGGGACACAATAGCAATCAGCCCCAGCATTTT
cdr3_aa: CASSWGHNSNQPQHF

d_call: NA
v_call: TRBV5-1
j_call: TRBJ2-2
clone_size: NA
cdr3_nt: TGCGCCAGCAGCACCGGACAGTTGAACACCGGGGAGCTGTTTTTT
cdr3_aa: CASSTGQLNTGELFF

d_call: NA
v_call: TRBV27
j_call: TRBJ1-1
clone_size: few
cdr3_nt: TGTGCCAGCAGTTTTAACCAGGTCCTGGGGACTGAAGCTTTCTTT
cdr3_aa: CASSFNQVLGTEAFF

d_call: NA
v_call: TRBV27
j_call: TRBJ2-7
clone_size: few
cdr3_nt: TGTGCCAGCAGTTTACAAGCTAGAGGGCTGGAGCAGTACTTC
cdr3_aa: CASSLQARGLEQYF

d_call: NA
v_call: TRBV4-1
j_call: TRBJ2-5
clone_size: few
cdr3_nt: TGCGCCAGCAGCCAAGATGAAGGGGAGACCCAGTACTTC
cdr3_aa: CASSQDEGETQYF

d_call: TRBD1
v_call: TRBV5-6
j_call: TRBJ1-2
clone_size: few
cdr3_nt: TGTGCCAGCAGCTCGGTTTGGGGACAGGGAGAGGGCTACACCTTC
cdr3_aa: CASSSVWGQGEGYTF

d_call: TRBD1
v_call: TRBV30
j_call: TRBJ1-6
clone_size: NA
cdr3_nt: TGTGCCTGTGCCGTCCAGGGGGCAGGGGCACCCCTCCACTTT
cdr3_aa: CACAVQGAGAPLHF

d_call: TRBD1
v_call: TRBV11-2
j_call: TRBJ1-2
clone_size: NA
cdr3_nt: TGTGCCAGCAGCGGTCCGGGACAGGGGAACTATGGCTACACCTTC
cdr3_aa: CASSGPGQGNYGYTF

d_call: TRBD2
v_call: TRBV15
j_call: TRBJ2-3
clone_size: many
cdr3_nt: TGTGCCACCAGCAGCTGGACTAGCGGGGGGTTAATCGCAGATACGCAGTATTTT
cdr3_aa: CATSSWTSGGLIADTQYF

d_call: TRBD2
v_call: TRBV7-6
j_call: TRBJ2-3
clone_size: few
cdr3_nt: TGTGCCAGCAGCTTAGGCCTAGCGGGGGGCTCTGGCACAGATACGCAGTATTTT
cdr3_aa: CASSLGLAGGSGTDTQYF